This T cell receptor (beta chain) was documented in a study of neoadjuvant anti-PD-1 for oral cavity cancer. Clones were sequenced by immunoSEQ multiplex PCR, and TCRdb holds only the in-frame ones, with some missing. This sample has about 6,900 clones, with under 85% found just once. Regarding this clone: What it binds is not known.

Findings and limits, study-wide: Higher pretreatment blood Treg/Th17 ratios correlated with higher pretreatment blood and lower post-treatment tumor TCRbeta clonality.

The V gene's germline CDR1 is LNHDA and CDR2 SQIVND (reference sequence). The CDR3 length is 14 residues. V was shortened by 6 bases and J by 4 bases, with 15 bases between the two germline ends. The source is a person aged 35 to 85 with oral cavity squamous cell carcinoma. Here the sequenced sample was PBMCs, taken before nivolumab (anti-PD-1) treatment. The chain is built from TRBV19 and TRBJ1-1, with D maybe TRBD1 (5 bases). CDR3 sequence (DNA): TGTGCCAGTAGATTATTTGACGGGGGCACTGAAGCTTTCTTT. Translating it yields CASRLFDGGTEAFF.